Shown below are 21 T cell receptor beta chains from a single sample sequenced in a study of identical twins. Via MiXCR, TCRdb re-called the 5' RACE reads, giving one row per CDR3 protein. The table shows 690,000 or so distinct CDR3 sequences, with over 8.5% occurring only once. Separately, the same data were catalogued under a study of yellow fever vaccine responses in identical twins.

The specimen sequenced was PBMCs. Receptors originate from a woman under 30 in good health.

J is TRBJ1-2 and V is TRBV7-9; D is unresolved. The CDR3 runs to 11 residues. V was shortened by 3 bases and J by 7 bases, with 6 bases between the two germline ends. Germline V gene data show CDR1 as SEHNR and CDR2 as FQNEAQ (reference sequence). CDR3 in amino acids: CASSFSSGYTF. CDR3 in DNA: TGTGCCAGCAGCTTCTCTTCTGGCTACACCTTC.

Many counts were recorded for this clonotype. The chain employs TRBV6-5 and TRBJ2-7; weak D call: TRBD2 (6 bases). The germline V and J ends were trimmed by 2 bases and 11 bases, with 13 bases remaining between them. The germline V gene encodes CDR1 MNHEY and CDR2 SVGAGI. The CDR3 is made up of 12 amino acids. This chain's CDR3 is CASSYAGFGEYF. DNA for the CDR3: TGTGCCAGCAGTTACGCGGGGTTTGGGGAGTACTTC.

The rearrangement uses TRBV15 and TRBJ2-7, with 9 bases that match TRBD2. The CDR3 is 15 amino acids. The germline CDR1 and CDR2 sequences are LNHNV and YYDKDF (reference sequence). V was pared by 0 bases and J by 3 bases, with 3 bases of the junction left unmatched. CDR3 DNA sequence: TGTGCCACCAGCAGAGACCTAGCGGGGTTCTACGAGCAGTACTTC. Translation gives CATSRDLAGFYEQYF.

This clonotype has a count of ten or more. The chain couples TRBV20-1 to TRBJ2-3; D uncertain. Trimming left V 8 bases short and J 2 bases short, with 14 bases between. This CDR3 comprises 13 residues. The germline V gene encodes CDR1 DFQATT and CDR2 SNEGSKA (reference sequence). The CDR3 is CSPLGWVTDTQYF. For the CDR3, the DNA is TGCAGTCCGCTAGGTTGGGTCACAGATACGCAGTATTTT.

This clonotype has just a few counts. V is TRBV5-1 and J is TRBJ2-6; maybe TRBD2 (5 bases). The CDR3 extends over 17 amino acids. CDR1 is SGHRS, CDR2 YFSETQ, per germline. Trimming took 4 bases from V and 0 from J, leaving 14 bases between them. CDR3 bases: TGCGCCAGCAGCACCGCGGGTAGTACCTCTGGGGCCAACGTCCTGACTTTC. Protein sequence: CASSTAGSTSGANVLTF.

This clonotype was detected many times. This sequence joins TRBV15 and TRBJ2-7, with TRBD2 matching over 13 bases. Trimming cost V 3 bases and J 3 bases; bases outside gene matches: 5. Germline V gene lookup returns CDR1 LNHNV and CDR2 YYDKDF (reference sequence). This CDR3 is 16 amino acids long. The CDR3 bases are TGTGCCACCAGCAGCTGGACTAGCGGGAGAGTCTACGAGCAGTACTTC. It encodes CATSSWTSGRVYEQYF.

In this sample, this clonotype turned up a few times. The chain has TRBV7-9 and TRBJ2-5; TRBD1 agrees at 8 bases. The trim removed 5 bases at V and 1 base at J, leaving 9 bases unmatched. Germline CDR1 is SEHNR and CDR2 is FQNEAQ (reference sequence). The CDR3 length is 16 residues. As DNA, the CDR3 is TGTGCCAGCAGCCAGATTACAGGGGGGCCCCAAGAGACCCAGTACTTC. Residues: CASSQITGGPQETQYF.

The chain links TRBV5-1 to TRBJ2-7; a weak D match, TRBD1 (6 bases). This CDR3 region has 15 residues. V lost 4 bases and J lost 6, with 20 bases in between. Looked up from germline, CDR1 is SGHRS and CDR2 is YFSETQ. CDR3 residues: CASSPRSLGAGEQYF. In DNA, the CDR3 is TGCGCCAGCAGCCCACGAAGTCTGGGGGCGGGCGAGCAGTACTTC.

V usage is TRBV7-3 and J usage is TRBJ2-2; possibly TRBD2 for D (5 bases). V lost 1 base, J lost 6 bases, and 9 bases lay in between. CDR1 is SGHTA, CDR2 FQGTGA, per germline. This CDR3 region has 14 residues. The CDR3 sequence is CASSLSGSPGELFF. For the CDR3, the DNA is TGTGCCAGCAGCTTAAGCGGGTCTCCCGGGGAGCTGTTTTTT.

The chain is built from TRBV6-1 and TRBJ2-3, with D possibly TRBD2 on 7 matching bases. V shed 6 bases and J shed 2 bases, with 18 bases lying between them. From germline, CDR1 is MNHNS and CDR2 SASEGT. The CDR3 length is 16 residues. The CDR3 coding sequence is TGTGCCAGCAGCCTTGCCGGGGGGCTTACCACAGATACGCAGTATTTT. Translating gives CASSLAGGLTTDTQYF.

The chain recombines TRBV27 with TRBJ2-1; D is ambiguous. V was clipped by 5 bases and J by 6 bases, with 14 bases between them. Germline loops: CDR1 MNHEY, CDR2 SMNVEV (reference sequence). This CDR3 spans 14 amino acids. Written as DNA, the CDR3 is TGTGCCAGCAGTCTAGACCGGCTCAGCAATGAGCAGTTCTTC. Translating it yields CASSLDRLSNEQFF.

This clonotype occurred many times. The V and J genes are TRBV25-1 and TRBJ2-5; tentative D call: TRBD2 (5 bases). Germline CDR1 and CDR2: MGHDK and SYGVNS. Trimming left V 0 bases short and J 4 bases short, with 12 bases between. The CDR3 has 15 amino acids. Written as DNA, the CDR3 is TGTGCCAGCAGTGAATATAGGACTCCATCAGAGACCCAGTACTTC. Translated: CASSEYRTPSETQYF.

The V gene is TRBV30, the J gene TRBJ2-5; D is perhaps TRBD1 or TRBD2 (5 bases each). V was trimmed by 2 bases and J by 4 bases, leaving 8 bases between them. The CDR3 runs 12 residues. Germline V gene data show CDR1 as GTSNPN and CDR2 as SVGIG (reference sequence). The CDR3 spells CAWSSGTETQYF. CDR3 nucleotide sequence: TGTGCCTGGAGTTCCGGGACAGAGACCCAGTACTTC.

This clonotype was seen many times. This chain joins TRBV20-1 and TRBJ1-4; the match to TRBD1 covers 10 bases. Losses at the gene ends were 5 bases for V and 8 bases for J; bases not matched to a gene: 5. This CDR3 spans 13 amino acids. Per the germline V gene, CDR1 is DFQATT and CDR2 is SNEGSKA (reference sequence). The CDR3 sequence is CSAPDRGGEKLFF. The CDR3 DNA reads TGCAGTGCTCCGGACAGGGGGGGAGAAAAACTGTTTTTT.

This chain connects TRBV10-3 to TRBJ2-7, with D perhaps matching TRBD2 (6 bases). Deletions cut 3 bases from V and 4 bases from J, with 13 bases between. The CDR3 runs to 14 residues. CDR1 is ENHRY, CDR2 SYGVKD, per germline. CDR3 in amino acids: CAISDGGRGYEQYF. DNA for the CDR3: TGTGCCATCAGTGACGGGGGTCGGGGGTACGAGCAGTACTTC.

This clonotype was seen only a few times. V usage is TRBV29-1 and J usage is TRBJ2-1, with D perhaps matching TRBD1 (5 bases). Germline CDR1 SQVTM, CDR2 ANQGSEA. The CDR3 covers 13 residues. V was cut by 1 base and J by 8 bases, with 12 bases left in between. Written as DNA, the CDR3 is TGCAGCGTTGAAGGGGCAGGGCGGCATGAGCAGTTCTTC. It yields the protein CSVEGAGRHEQFF.

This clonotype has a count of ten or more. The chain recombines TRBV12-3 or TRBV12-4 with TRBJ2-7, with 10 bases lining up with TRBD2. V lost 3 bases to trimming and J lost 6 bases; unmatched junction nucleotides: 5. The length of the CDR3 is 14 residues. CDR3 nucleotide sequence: TGTGCCAGCAGTTTCCTAGCGGGAGTGAGCGAGCAGTACTTC. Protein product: CASSFLAGVSEQYF.

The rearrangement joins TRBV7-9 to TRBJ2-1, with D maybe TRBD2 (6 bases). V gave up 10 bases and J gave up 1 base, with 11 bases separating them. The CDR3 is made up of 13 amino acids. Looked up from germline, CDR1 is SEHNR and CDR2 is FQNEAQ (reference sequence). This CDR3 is CATSAGSYNEQFF. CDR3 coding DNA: TGTGCCACCAGTGCGGGGTCCTACAATGAGCAGTTCTTC.

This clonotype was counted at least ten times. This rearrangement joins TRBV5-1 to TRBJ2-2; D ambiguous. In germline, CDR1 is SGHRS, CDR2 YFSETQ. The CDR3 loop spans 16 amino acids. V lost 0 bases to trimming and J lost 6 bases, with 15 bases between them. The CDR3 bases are TGCGCCAGCAGCTTGGTGCCAAGTAATAACGCCGGGGAGCTGTTTTTT. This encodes CASSLVPSNNAGELFF.

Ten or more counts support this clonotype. CDR3 sequence: CASSRNGGAEQYF. The CDR3 coding sequence is TGTGCCAGCAGCCGGAACGGGGGTGCCGAGCAGTACTTC. The genes are TRBV12-3 or TRBV12-4 and TRBJ2-7; tentatively, D is TRBD2 (6 bases). The CDR3 covers 13 residues. The V gene lost 6 bases and the J gene lost 6 bases, with 15 bases spanning the gap.

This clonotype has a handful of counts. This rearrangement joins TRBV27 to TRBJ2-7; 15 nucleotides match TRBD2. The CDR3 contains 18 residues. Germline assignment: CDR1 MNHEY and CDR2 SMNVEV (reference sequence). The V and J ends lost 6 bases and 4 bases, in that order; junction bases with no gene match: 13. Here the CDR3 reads CASRLLRTSGGVKYEQYF. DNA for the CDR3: TGTGCCAGCAGACTACTTAGGACTAGCGGGGGGGTGAAGTACGAGCAGTACTTC.